This TCR beta chain was retrieved from a study of regulatory and conventional T cells in breast cancer (dated by TCRdb to 2014 to 2015). The germline ends are 22 bases apart after V is trimmed by 1 base and J by 10 bases. Spanning cysteine to phenylalanine, the CDR3 consists of 16 amino acids. Only the CDR3 portion is preserved as DNA: 48 bases, with reading frame beginning at the first base. CDR1 SGHTA and CDR2 FQGNSA were looked up in the germline V gene. As for this clonotype: This clone's antigen is unknown. Qualities for individual bases were not recorded, and no much larger clone is one base off.

Preparation of the library involved PCR. Sequencing relied on an Illumina MiSeq. Using fastp trimming at Q25 and MiXCR clonotype assembly, TCRdb reanalyzed the public sequencing data and kept in-frame beta chains. Rows with one shared CDR3 protein collapse into an entry with the most common genes and DNA. This sample has about 10,000 distinct CDR3 sequences in its table, and about 35% of those were observed once. The ten largest clones represent around 5.9% of the sample. This TCR was sampled from a male donor in good health. The specimen was conventional T cells from blood. Recombination connected TRBV7-2 to TRBJ1-1; 6 matching bases give a weak D call of TRBD1. The DNA sequence is given as TGTGCCAGCAGCTTAGTGCCGGGACACACTCCCTTAGGAGCTTTCTTT. Its product reads: CASSLVPGHTPLGAFF.